This entry features one TCR beta chain sequence. The record originates from a study of blood T cell repertoires in COVID-19. Data came from immunoSEQ multiplex PCR; TCRdb stores just in-frame clones and leaves some out. The repertoire holds approximately 220,000 clones, with about nine tenths as singletons. CDR3 size: 16 residues. CDR1 SGHNT and CDR2 YYREEE come from the germline V gene (reference sequence). Trimming took 3 bases from V and 8 from J, leaving 18 bases between them. The chain recombines TRBV5-4 with TRBJ1-6, with D possibly TRBD1 on 6 matching bases. The sequenced sample consisted of PBMCs or T cells enriched from blood (not recorded which). This receptor was identified in a young woman who had recovered from COVID-19. CDR3 nucleotide sequence: TGTGCCAGCAGCTGGGGAACAGGGCAGAGAGATTCACCCCTCCACTTT. This gives the protein CASSWGTGQRDSPLHF. Together with reference TRBV5-4 and TRBJ1-6, the CDR3 gives the full variable domain: ETGVTQSPTHLIKTRGQQVTLRCSSQSGHNTVSWYQQALGQGPQFIFQYYREEENGRGNFPPRFSGLQFPNYSSELNVNALELDDSALYLCASSWGTGQRDSPLHFGNGTRLTVT.